This TCR beta chain was retrieved from a study of T-cell reconstitution after alpha-beta-depleted transplantation in children. General study points: T-cell counts and diversity were attributed mostly to newly produced T cells one year after transplant. Certain patients had high TCRbeta diversity at day 60, and it came from recipient T cells and thymic progenitors that survived. Several hundred expanded graft clones reportedly supplied alpha-beta T cells about two months after transplant.

Germline assignment: CDR1 KGHSH and CDR2 LQKENI. V was clipped by 3 bases and J by 4 bases, with 18 bases between them. CDR3 length: 16 residues. A few counts support this clonotype. Its antigen is unknown. Unique molecular identifiers were used in preparing the TCRbeta library. Each CDR3 protein gets one entry after TCRdb re-called the PCR reads with MiXCR. The sample includes about 460,000 distinct CDR3 sequences, 9.5% to 12% seen only once; the top ten take about 15%. This receptor was identified in a female patient aged 2-9 years who had a stem cell transplant for aplastic anemia, so the T cells may come from the graft donor. Sequencing used PBMCs, mostly from graft donor cells, obtained 180 days after TCRalphabeta/CD19-depleted stem cell transplant. The chain is built from TRBV18 and TRBJ2-5; tentatively, D is TRBD2 (5 bases). The chain's CDR3 is CASSPLDKIARETQYF. Written as DNA, the CDR3 is TGTGCCAGCTCACCTCTCGACAAAATAGCGAGAGAGACCCAGTACTTC.